The following is a TCR beta chain sequence with its context. The CDR3 is 14 residues long. CDR1 SNHLY and CDR2 FYNNEI come from the germline V gene. Trimming at V came to 6 bases and at J to 7 bases, leaving 7 bases not matched to a gene. In the source study's methods: Estimated nucleated cell counts came from reference gene primer amplification. The assay was immunoSEQ multiplex PCR, and TCRdb's table has in-frame clones only and misses some. That table furnishes V, J and clone size, whereas the DNA furnished D and trimming. Among a few hundred thousand clones listed, 65% to 90% were seen once. This sample was taken from a study of blood T cell repertoires in COVID-19. In the study overall: Nucleic acid was either cDNA or gDNA, and it came from T cells, B-cell-depleted T cells, or PBMCs.

Individuals drawn from 24 US areas were roughly 18 to 100 years old. In Cohort 3, a recovered donor had either two negative PCRs, clearance, or symptom resolution. What was sequenced was PBMCs or T cells enriched from blood (not recorded which). The TCR sequence derives from a woman between 18 and 29 years old who had recovered from COVID-19. The gene calls are TRBV2 and TRBJ1-3; the match to TRBD1 covers 9 bases. CDR3: CASRDRGDYNTIYF. DNA for the CDR3: TGTGCCAGCAGGGACAGGGGCGATTATAACACCATATATTTT.